The T cell receptor (beta chain) under discussion was sequenced for a study of T and B cells in COVID-19 patients. For the study at large: Blood was sampled from COVID-19 patients who were either actively infected or recovered. The recovered patients had mostly mild to moderate COVID-19 with outpatient management.

Germline lookup yields CDR1 MNHEY and CDR2 SMNVEV (reference sequence). Trimming removed 10 bases from V and 7 bases from J, with 16 bases in between. The CDR3 covers 13 residues. Each TRB amplification used roughly 250-550 ng of genomic DNA from blood. This clonotype is labeled as medium-sized. TRB rearrangements were amplified by multiplex PCR with BIOMED2 TRB-A/B primers. TCRdb ran MiXCR on the multiplex PCR reads and lists one entry per CDR3 protein. The table records over 10,000 distinct CDR3 sequences, 25% of them present only once. The rearrangement links TRBV27 to TRBJ1-4, with D tentatively TRBD1 (6 bases). The sequenced sample consisted of blood. The clonotype comes from a human donor who had recovered from COVID-19. Written as DNA, the CDR3 is TGTGCCACCTCGACAGGTGGGAGTGAAAAACTGTTTTTT. Translating gives CATSTGGSEKLFF.